This passage covers 22 T cell receptor beta chains from one sample sequenced in a study of T cell responses to AZD1222 COVID-19 vaccine. The assay was immunoSEQ multiplex PCR, and TCRdb's table has in-frame clones only and misses some. The profile covers under 250,000 clones, with about 93% appearing a single time and 1% taken by the ten largest. The material was peripheral blood, obtained on day 0 of MenACWY control vaccination. The source is an adult in good health.

V gene TRBV2 combines with J gene TRBJ1-2; 9 bases agree with TRBD1. Trimming at V came to 2 bases and at J to 5 bases, leaving 9 bases not matched to a gene. Germline V CDR1 and CDR2: SNHLY, FYNNEI. This CDR3 is 16 amino acids long. CDR3 coding DNA: TGTGCCAGCAGTGAAAGAAAAGGGACAGGGTCGTATGGCTACACCTTC. Protein sequence: CASSERKGTGSYGYTF.

CDR3 in DNA: TGTGCCAGCAACCAAAAGGGCGGAGATACGCAGTATTTT. Translation: CASNQKGGDTQYF. V usage is TRBV5-4 and J usage is TRBJ2-3; the D is unclear. V lost 6 bases and J lost 5, with 13 bases in between. Germline V CDR1 and CDR2: SGHNT, YYREEE (reference sequence). The CDR3 is 13 residues long.

The rearrangement links TRBV6-6 to TRBJ2-7; 12 positions agree with TRBD2. Unmatched junction bases numbered 10, after V lost 6 bases and J lost 7 bases. The CDR3 contains 15 residues. Germline V gene data show CDR1 as MNHNY and CDR2 as SVGAGI (reference sequence). CDR3 residues: CASRHLAGGPGEQYF. CDR3 in DNA: TGTGCCAGCAGACATCTAGCGGGGGGGCCGGGTGAGCAGTACTTC.

The rearrangement joins TRBV6-4 to TRBJ1-5; the match to TRBD1 covers 8 bases. V dropped 4 bases and J dropped 7; count of bases not matched to a gene: 15. Per the germline V gene, CDR1 is MRHNA and CDR2 is SNTAGT. The CDR3 sequence is 17 residues long. CDR3 DNA sequence: TGTGCCAGCAGTGGGACTAAAAGGACAGGGACCAAGCAGCCCCAGCATTTT. Residues: CASSGTKRTGTKQPQHF.

J is TRBJ1-2 and V is TRBV19, with a possible D match to TRBD1 (5 bases). Germline V gene lookup returns CDR1 LNHDA and CDR2 SQIVND (reference sequence). The CDR3 runs to 17 residues. Trimming left V 5 bases short and J 1 base short, with 20 bases between. CDR3 loop: CASSRPRGGKSNYGYTF. The DNA for the CDR3 is TGTGCCAGTAGTCGACCCCGGGGGGGGAAAAGTAACTATGGCTACACCTTC.

This chain connects TRBV12-3 or TRBV12-4 to TRBJ1-2; the D gene is possibly TRBD1 (6 bases). Trimming took 9 bases from V and 5 from J, leaving 16 bases between them. This CDR3 is built from 13 residues. The CDR3 sequence is CASRGIQPYGYTF. The CDR3 nucleotides are TGTGCCAGTAGGGGGATCCAGCCGTATGGCTACACCTTC.

This clone was observed a single time. The V gene is TRBV10-3, the J gene TRBJ1-2; D might be TRBD1 (6 bases). V lost 2 bases to trimming and J lost 1 base, with 8 bases between them. The CDR3 is 14 residues long. CDR1 and CDR2 (germline): ENHRY, SYGVKD. CDR3 DNA sequence: TGTGCCATCAGTGAGCCCAGGGGTAACTATGGCTACACCTTC. Translation: CAISEPRGNYGYTF.

V and J are TRBV29-1 and TRBJ2-7, with D uncertain. Germline V gene data show CDR1 as SQVTM and CDR2 as ANQGSEA. The CDR3 totals 14 residues. Trimming cost V 7 bases and J 0 bases, with 16 bases left between them. The CDR3: CSASSASGSYEQYF. CDR3 bases: TGCAGCGCGTCGTCTGCCTCGGGCTCCTACGAGCAGTACTTC.

V gene TRBV11-1 combines with J gene TRBJ2-5; D might be TRBD1 (5 bases). The CDR3 spans 15 residues. The V and J ends lost 1 base and 5 bases respectively, with 14 bases between them. Germline CDR1 and CDR2: SGHAT and FQDESV (reference sequence). CDR3 protein: CASSLGHLSGETQYF. The CDR3 DNA is TGTGCCAGCAGCTTAGGACACCTTTCAGGGGAGACCCAGTACTTC.

This sequence joins TRBV6-5 and TRBJ2-1, with D possibly being TRBD1 or TRBD2 (6 bases each). V was pared by 2 bases and J by 4 bases, with 15 bases between. Germline CDR1 is MNHEY and CDR2 is SVGAGI. The CDR3 length is 16 residues. CDR3: CASSYLRGAGYNEQFF. DNA of the CDR3: TGTGCCAGCAGTTACCTAAGGGGGGCAGGTTACAATGAGCAGTTCTTC.

The V and J genes are TRBV19 and TRBJ1-1, with 9 bases identical to TRBD1. CDR3 size: 13 residues. V was clipped by 7 bases and J by 5 bases; unmatched bases: 5. Germline assignment: CDR1 LNHDA and CDR2 SQIVND (reference sequence). The CDR3 spells CASKTGGATEAFF. The CDR3 coding sequence is TGTGCCAGTAAAACAGGGGGCGCGACTGAAGCTTTCTTT. The full variable domain, its missing parts supplied by reference TRBV19 and TRBJ1-1, is DGGITQSPKYLFRKEGQNVTLSCEQNLNHDAMYWYRQDPGQGLRLIYYSQIVNDFQKGDIAEGYSVSREKKESFPLTVTSAQKNPTAFYLCASKTGGATEAFFGQGTRLTVV.

This clone has only one observation. The chain links TRBV28 to TRBJ1-5, with TRBD1 matching 11 bases. V dropped 6 bases and J dropped 7; count of bases not matched to a gene: 14. The CDR3 is made up of 17 amino acids. Germline V gene sequence: CDR1 MDHEN, CDR2 SYDVKM. CDR3 protein: CASRPSGTGGTGQPQHF. The CDR3 nucleotides read TGTGCCAGCAGGCCGAGCGGGACAGGGGGGACGGGACAGCCCCAGCATTTT.

The genes are TRBV5-5 and TRBJ1-4, with D unresolved. The CDR3 is 16 amino acids. Trimming pared 0 bases from V and 4 bases from J, leaving 13 bases between. Germline CDR1 is SGHKS and CDR2 is YYEKEE (reference sequence). The CDR3 protein is CASSLVLGKINEKLFF. The CDR3 DNA sequence: TGTGCCAGCAGCTTGGTTTTGGGGAAGATTAATGAAAAACTGTTTTTT.

V is TRBV11-3 and J is TRBJ2-2; no clear D gene. In germline, CDR1 is SGHNT, CDR2 YENEEA. The CDR3 is 13 residues long. Deletions cut 2 bases from V and 1 base from J, with 2 bases between. This CDR3 is CASSLMNTGELFF. The CDR3 region has the DNA TGTGCCAGCAGCTTAATGAACACCGGGGAGCTGTTTTTT.

This clone was seen a single time. CDR3: CAWSWSGGLRYNEQFF. The CDR3 DNA is TGTGCCTGGAGTTGGTCGGGGGGGCTGCGGTACAATGAGCAGTTCTTC. The chain is built from TRBV30 and TRBJ2-1; 8 bases are a match to TRBD2. The germline V gene has CDR1 GTSNPN and CDR2 SVGIG (reference sequence). Trimming cost V 2 bases and J 4 bases; bases outside gene matches: 10. This CDR3 region has 16 residues.

The count of this clone is one. The V gene is TRBV7-2, the J gene TRBJ2-2, with 7 bases that match TRBD1. The CDR3 is made up of 15 amino acids. Germline V gene lookup returns CDR1 SGHTA and CDR2 FQGNSA. The V and J ends lost 5 bases and 7 bases, in that order; junction bases with no gene match: 10. DNA for the CDR3: TGTGCCAGCAGCCCGACCTACAGGGGCATCGGGGAGCTGTTTTTT. This encodes CASSPTYRGIGELFF. Full variable domain (outside the CDR3, taken from reference TRBV7-2 and TRBJ2-2): GAGVSQSPSNKVTEKGKDVELRCDPISGHTALYWYRQSLGQGLEFLIYFQGNSAPDKSGLPSDRFSAERTGGSVSTLTIQRTQQEDSAVYLCASSPTYRGIGELFFGEGSRLTVL.

This clone was seen a handful of times. This chain joins TRBV7-9 and TRBJ1-5, with 8 positions matching TRBD1. The CDR3 has 13 amino acids. Germline trimming cut 5 bases from V and 7 bases from J; bases unmatched to any gene: 4. Germline V gene sequence: CDR1 SEHNR, CDR2 FQNEAQ (reference sequence). The CDR3 nucleotides read TGTGCCAGCAGCACAGGGGGGACGCAGCCCCAGCATTTT. Protein: CASSTGGTQPQHF.

This chain joins TRBV5-6 and TRBJ2-3; D possibly matches TRBD1 or TRBD2 (5 bases each). The CDR3 is 16 residues long. Germline assignment: CDR1 SGHDT and CDR2 YYEEEE. Trimming left V 2 bases short and J 6 bases short, with 19 bases between. The CDR3 loop is CASSLKGSPRLDTQYF. DNA for the CDR3: TGTGCCAGCAGCTTAAAGGGGAGTCCAAGACTTGATACGCAGTATTTT.

In its sample, this clone was seen once. This chain links TRBV29-1 with TRBJ2-4; weak D call: TRBD1 (5 bases). This CDR3 region has 13 residues. The germline V gene encodes CDR1 SQVTM and CDR2 ANQGSEA. V was clipped by 4 bases and J by 6 bases, with 13 bases between them. CDR3 bases: TGCAGCGTTGGGGGCCGCGGTGCAAACATTCAGTACTTC. It codes for CSVGGRGANIQYF.

This clone was detected once. The V and J genes are TRBV19 and TRBJ1-2; a possible D gene is TRBD1 (6 bases). V was pared by 7 bases and J by 3 bases, with 27 bases between. Germline V gene lookup returns CDR1 LNHDA and CDR2 SQIVND (reference sequence). This CDR3 spans 18 amino acids. The CDR3 region is CASTERSILTGSDYGYTF. The CDR3 coding sequence is TGTGCCAGTACCGAACGATCGATCTTGACAGGAAGCGACTATGGCTACACCTTC.

The chain recombines TRBV5-4 with TRBJ2-5; a weak D match, TRBD1 (5 bases). Between the trimmed V and J ends, which lost 4 bases and 2 bases, there was a span of 12 bases. Germline loops: CDR1 SGHNT, CDR2 YYREEE (reference sequence). CDR3 size: 14 residues. The CDR3 DNA sequence: TGTGCCAGCAGCCTTGGACACTCGCAAGAGACCCAGTACTTC. This gives the protein CASSLGHSQETQYF.

The rearrangement uses TRBV18 and TRBJ2-1; a possible D gene is TRBD2 (6 bases). The CDR3 extends over 15 amino acids. V lost 3 bases to trimming and J lost 5 bases, with 14 bases between them. CDR1 is KGHSH, CDR2 LQKENI, per germline. Here the CDR3 DNA reads TGTGCCAGCTCACCGGAGACCTGGACTAACAATGAGCAGTTCTTC. This encodes CASSPETWTNNEQFF.